A selection of T cell receptor beta chains follows, all from one sample in a study of cytomegalovirus exposure and HLA in healthy donors. The method was immunoSEQ multiplex PCR; TCRdb's version includes in-frame clones alone and lacks a portion of them. There are approximately 90,000 clones in the sample; about 80% occur only once, and around 3.5% lies in the top ten. Sequenced input: PBMCs. The receptor source for this set is a man in his forties in good health and CMV-seronegative. CDR3s include the opening cysteine and the closing phenylalanine or tryptophan. A D gene is named only where the DNA matches it firmly. Expanded clones get a size class; other rows say once, few or many, or leave the size out.

>TRBV15|.|.|TRBJ2-1
TGTGCCACCAGCAGAGAACAACGTTCCTACAATGAGCAGTTCTTC
CATSREQRSYNEQFF
>TRBV11-2|TRBD1|.|TRBJ2-3
TGTGCCAGCAGCCAATACAGGGGGCCGAGCACAGATACGCAGTATTTT
CASSQYRGPSTDTQYF
>TRBV5-1|.|.|TRBJ2-5
TGCGCCAGCAGCGTCTCGCGGCCGGTACAAGAGACCCAGTACTTC
CASSVSRPVQETQYF
>TRBV9|TRBD2|.|TRBJ2-1
TGTGCCAGCAGCCTCACTAGCGGGGGGTCCAATGAGCAGTTCTTC
CASSLTSGGSNEQFF
>TRBV19|.|once|TRBJ1-5
TGTGCCAGTAGTATGCTGTGGCAGGTGGGTCAGCCCCAGCATTTT
CASSMLWQVGQPQHF
>TRBV28|TRBD1|few|TRBJ1-3
TGTGCCAGCAGAGCCGCAGGGGGTTATGGAAACACCATATATTTT
CASRAAGGYGNTIYF
>TRBV5-1|.|.|TRBJ2-1
TGCGCCAGCAGCATGGAGGGGGCTGAGCAGTTCTTC
CASSMEGAEQFF
>TRBV14|TRBD1|few|TRBJ2-2
TGTGCCATCCTTGTGGGACAGGGGGTCACCGGGGAGCTGTTTTTT
CAILVGQGVTGELFF
>TRBV29-1|.|.|TRBJ2-3
TGCAGCGTTGACTCGGACTTCACAGATACGCAGTATTTT
CSVDSDFTDTQYF
>TRBV19|.|.|TRBJ2-2
TGTGCCAGTAAAAACTCGCCCTCAAGGGAGCTGTTTTTT
CASKNSPSRELFF
>TRBV7-2|.|.|TRBJ2-2
TGTGCCAGCAGCTTAATCGGCCGGAGGTTGGTCGCCGGGGAGCTGTTTTTT
CASSLIGRRLVAGELFF
>TRBV27|.|.|TRBJ1-1
TGTGTCAGCAGTTTATGGTCGGGGGGGGACACTGAAGCTTTCTTT
CVSSLWSGGDTEAFF
>TRBV28|.|.|TRBJ1-1
TGTGCCAGCAGTTTATCCTACAGCGGGACTGAAGCTTTCTTT
CASSLSYSGTEAFF
>TRBV4-1|TRBD1|once|TRBJ1-2
TGCGCCAGCAGCCAAGATCGCACCCCCCTTGGACAGGGGAGAGGCTACACCTTC
CASSQDRTPLGQGRGYTF
>TRBV19|TRBD2|.|TRBJ2-5
TGTGCCAGCGGCGGGGGAGGGCAAGGAGAGACCCAGTACTTC
CASGGGGQGETQYF
>TRBV6-5|TRBD1|.|TRBJ1-6
TGTGCCAGCAGGGGGACAGGGGTGAATTCACCCCTCCACTTT
CASRGTGVNSPLHF
>TRBV7-6|TRBD2|.|TRBJ2-1
TGTGCCAGCAGCTTAGCGGGAGGGCCGGGAAATGAGCAGTTCTTC
CASSLAGGPGNEQFF
>TRBV5-1|TRBD1|.|TRBJ2-7
TGCGCCAGCAGCTTGGCGGGACAGGGATACGAGCAGTACTTC
CASSLAGQGYEQYF
>TRBV11-3|TRBD2|.|TRBJ2-1
TGTGCCAGCAGCTTCGGACTAGCGGAGTACAATGAGCAGTTCTTC
CASSFGLAEYNEQFF
>TRBV5-6|TRBD2|once|TRBJ2-1
TGTGCCAGCAGCTTGTCGGGGGGGCCTAATGAGCAGTTCTTC
CASSLSGGPNEQFF
>TRBV28|TRBD1|once|TRBJ1-6
TGTGCCAGCAGTTTCCAATCGACAGGGTCAGGTTCACCCCTCCACTTT
CASSFQSTGSGSPLHF
>TRBV6-6|.|.|TRBJ2-1
TGTGCCAGCATGGCCCTCTGGAATGAGCAGTTCTTC
CASMALWNEQFF